The 21 T cell receptor beta chains reported below all come from one sample, sequenced in a study of blood T cell repertoires in COVID-19 (dated by TCRdb to the early 2020s). The library was made by the immunoSEQ multiplex PCR assay. TCRdb mirrors the immuneACCESS table, restricted to in-frame sequences. Some clones are absent from its copies; in checked studies, under half trace to an unresolved V gene, and the reason for the others is unknown. The table for this sample lists about 130,000 clones; around 73% of them were counted only once. About 10% of the sample is taken by the ten largest. The source material was peripheral blood. Every receptor here comes from a man aged 55 to 70 who had recovered from COVID-19.

The V call is TRBV18, the J call TRBJ1-3, with unresolved D. There are 15 residues in the CDR3. Germline V lookup: CDR1 KGHSH, CDR2 LQKENI. V was clipped by 3 bases and J by 0 bases, with 9 bases between them. DNA of the CDR3: TGTGCCAGCTCACCCCCTAGCCTCTCTGGAAACACCATATATTTT. The encoded protein is CASSPPSLSGNTIYF.

Only one count was recorded for this clone. As DNA, the CDR3 is TGTGCCAGCAGTTACCTCCACCTAAACAATCAGCCCCAGCATTTT. As protein: CASSYLHLNNQPQHF. The chain combines TRBV6-5 with TRBJ1-5; D remains unclear. Trimming left V 2 bases short and J 3 bases short, with 11 bases between. Germline V gene lookup returns CDR1 MNHEY and CDR2 SVGAGI. CDR3 length: 15 residues.

V and J are TRBV11-1 and TRBJ2-7; the D gene is possibly TRBD2 (5 bases). The germline V and J ends were trimmed by 1 base and 0 bases, with 10 bases remaining between them. This CDR3 has 15 residues. The germline V gene has CDR1 SGHAT and CDR2 FQDESV (reference sequence). The CDR3 sequence: CASSLGSGSSYEQYF. The DNA of the CDR3 is TGTGCCAGCAGCTTAGGGTCGGGGAGCTCCTACGAGCAGTACTTC.

V gene TRBV28 combines with J gene TRBJ2-1, with D possibly TRBD2 on 6 matching bases. Trimming took 4 bases from V and 0 from J, leaving 22 bases between them. The CDR3 runs to 19 residues. The V gene's germline CDR1 is MDHEN and CDR2 SYDVKM. CDR3 in amino acids: CASSSPGLWGELSYNEQFF. The CDR3 DNA sequence: TGTGCCAGCAGTTCCCCGGGACTTTGGGGTGAACTCTCCTACAATGAGCAGTTCTTC.

The chain recombines TRBV24-1 with TRBJ1-5, with a possible D match to TRBD1 (5 bases). Per germline, CDR1 KGHDR and CDR2 SFDVKD. The CDR3 covers 14 residues. V was cut by 3 bases and J by 6 bases, with 11 bases left in between. CDR3 DNA: TGTGCCACCAGTGATCCAGGGATCGGTCAGCCCCAGCATTTT. It codes for CATSDPGIGQPQHF.

The chain recombines TRBV9 with TRBJ2-3; 7 positions match TRBD2. This CDR3 is built from 16 residues. Germline V gene data show CDR1 as SGDLS and CDR2 as YYNGEE. The V and J ends lost 0 bases and 4 bases, in that order; junction bases with no gene match: 8. The CDR3 loop reads CASSVVSGGVSDTQYF. The CDR3 region has the DNA TGTGCCAGCAGCGTAGTAAGTGGGGGGGTGTCAGATACGCAGTATTTT.

Concerning this clone itself: Other DNA sequences within the sample encode an identical CDR3. J is TRBJ2-2 and V is TRBV11-2; D ambiguous. V was shortened by 3 bases and J by 7 bases, with 6 bases between the two germline ends. Germline V gives CDR1 SGHAT, CDR2 FQNNGV. CDR3 length equals 12 residues. The CDR3 loop is CASSFNGGELFF. CDR3 DNA sequence: TGTGCCAGCAGCTTTAACGGCGGGGAGCTGTTTTTT.

The chain employs TRBV4-2 and TRBJ2-1; 11 bases line up with TRBD2. The V segment lost 4 bases and the J segment 7 bases; nucleotides outside the gene matches: 9. CDR1 LGHNA and CDR2 YNFKEQ come from the germline V gene. The CDR3 runs 16 residues. The CDR3 nucleotides read TGTGCCAGCAGCCTTAGCGGGAGGGCAGCGGCAAATGAGCAGTTCTTC. Its protein product is CASSLSGRAAANEQFF.

The chain combines TRBV4-2 with TRBJ2-1, with D unclear. Germline V gene lookup returns CDR1 LGHNA and CDR2 YNFKEQ. V was clipped by 4 bases and J by 8 bases, with 9 bases between them. This CDR3 comprises 12 residues. CDR3 protein: CASSRPSHEQFF. CDR3 coding DNA: TGTGCCAGCAGCCGTCCTAGTCATGAGCAGTTCTTC.

This clone was seen just once. This rearrangement joins TRBV7-3 to TRBJ2-1; TRBD2 matches 7 bases. The germline gives CDR1 SGHTA, CDR2 FQGTGA. This CDR3 region has 16 residues. The ends lost 5 bases at V and 6 bases at J; junction bases unmatched: 13. The DNA for the CDR3 is TGTGCCAGCAGCCCGCAGGTGGGAGGGCCGGTCAATGAGCAGTTCTTC. The encoded protein is CASSPQVGGPVNEQFF.

The chain combines TRBV9 with TRBJ1-2, with D hard to call. Trimming took 2 bases from V and 1 from J, leaving 9 bases between them. Germline assignment: CDR1 SGDLS and CDR2 YYNGEE. The CDR3 sequence is 14 residues long. This CDR3 is CASSVTQLNYGYTF. CDR3 in DNA: TGTGCCAGCAGCGTGACACAGCTTAACTATGGCTACACCTTC.

V usage is TRBV4-3 and J usage is TRBJ2-2; 9 nucleotides align to TRBD1. Germline CDR1 reads LGHNA; CDR2 reads YSLEER. Trimming took 9 bases from V and 2 from J; bases not matched to a gene: 7. The CDR3 consists of 15 residues. The CDR3 loop is CASSTGGTNTGELFF. The CDR3 DNA reads as TGCGCCAGTTCGACAGGGGGGACCAACACCGGGGAGCTGTTTTTT.

DNA of the CDR3: TGTGCCAGCAGTGAAGCGCTTCAGGGGGACGGGGAGCTGTTTTTT. Translating gives CASSEALQGDGELFF. The V call is TRBV2, the J call TRBJ2-2; 7 bases align to TRBD1. Germline CDR1 is SNHLY and CDR2 is FYNNEI. The CDR3 covers 15 residues. J lost 7 bases, V lost 0 bases, and 5 bases had no gene match.

This chain joins TRBV19 and TRBJ2-7; the match to TRBD1 covers 7 bases. Trimming took 7 bases from V and 0 from J; bases not matched to a gene: 12. Germline lookup yields CDR1 LNHDA and CDR2 SQIVND (reference sequence). The length of the CDR3 is 16 residues. The CDR3 reads CASKETGSLASYEQYF. The CDR3 DNA is TGTGCCAGTAAGGAGACAGGGTCGCTAGCCTCCTACGAGCAGTACTTC.

The rearrangement uses TRBV9 and TRBJ2-3; D is uncertain. Trimming removed 0 bases at V and 1 base at J, with 6 bases between. This CDR3 has 14 residues. Germline CDR1 reads SGDLS; CDR2 reads YYNGEE. Written as DNA, the CDR3 is TGTGCCAGCAGCGTAGCCCCCGGCACAGATACGCAGTATTTT. Residues: CASSVAPGTDTQYF.

This chain joins TRBV7-9 and TRBJ2-3, with D possibly matching TRBD2 (6 bases). Germline V gene data show CDR1 as SEHNR and CDR2 as FQNEAQ (reference sequence). The CDR3 sequence is 14 residues long. The V end lost 1 base, the J end lost 4 bases, and 9 bases lay between the germline ends. Written as DNA, the CDR3 is TGTGCCAGCAGCTTAGACGGACTATCAGATACGCAGTATTTT. It translates to CASSLDGLSDTQYF.

This chain links TRBV11-3 with TRBJ1-1; unclear D gene. Trimming took off 5 bases at V and 1 base at J, with 8 bases between the two ends. The CDR3 runs 13 residues. CDR1 is SGHNT and CDR2 is YENEEA in the germline V gene. The CDR3 DNA follows: TGTGCCAGCAGCCTTTACACGAACACTGAAGCTTTCTTT. Translating it yields CASSLYTNTEAFF. Full variable domain (outside the CDR3, taken from reference TRBV11-3 and TRBJ1-1): EAGVVQSPRYKIIEKKQPVAFWCNPISGHNTLYWYLQNLGQGPELLIRYENEEAVDDSQLPKDRFSAERLKGVDSTLKIQPAELGDSAVYLCASSLYTNTEAFFGQGTRLTVV.

The chain joins TRBV5-5 to TRBJ2-2, with 10 nucleotides matching TRBD1. V was pared by 3 bases and J by 0 bases, with 2 bases of the junction left unmatched. The germline gives CDR1 SGHKS, CDR2 YYEKEE (reference sequence). The CDR3 consists of 16 residues. CDR3 nucleotides: TGTGCCAGCAGCTGGGGACAGGGGACGAACACCGGGGAGCTGTTTTTT. As protein: CASSWGQGTNTGELFF.

The gene calls are TRBV5-1 and TRBJ1-3, with D hard to call. CDR1 and CDR2 (germline): SGHRS, YFSETQ. V shed 0 bases and J shed 3 bases, with 10 bases lying between them. This CDR3 has 15 residues. The CDR3, as DNA: TGCGCCAGCAGCTTGGTGGAGGGAGGTGGAAACACCATATATTTT. Amino acids: CASSLVEGGGNTIYF. Drawing the rest from reference TRBV5-1 and TRBJ1-3, the complete variable domain is KAGVTQTPRYLIKTRGQQVTLSCSPISGHRSVSWYQQTPGQGLQFLFEYFSETQRNKGNFPGRFSGRQFSNSRSEMNVSTLELGDSALYLCASSLVEGGGNTIYFGEGSWLTVV.

This CDR3 is CASRPPGYSNQPQHF. For the CDR3, the DNA is TGTGCCAGTAGACCACCGGGATATAGCAATCAGCCCCAGCATTTT. V gene TRBV19 combines with J gene TRBJ1-5; D not certain. Germline values: CDR1 LNHDA, CDR2 SQIVND (reference sequence). Trimming took 6 bases from V and 0 from J, leaving 12 bases between them. The CDR3 is made up of 15 amino acids.

This clone was picked up one time. The chain uses TRBV5-1 and TRBJ2-7; perhaps TRBD2 as D (5 bases). V dropped 2 bases and J dropped 5 bases, with 11 bases sitting between them. Germline V gene data show CDR1 as SGHRS and CDR2 as YFSETQ. The CDR3 runs 13 residues. This CDR3 is CASSLDYRNEQYF. The CDR3 bases are TGCGCCAGCAGCTTAGACTACCGTAACGAGCAGTACTTC. Variable domain in full (rest from reference TRBV5-1 and TRBJ2-7): KAGVTQTPRYLIKTRGQQVTLSCSPISGHRSVSWYQQTPGQGLQFLFEYFSETQRNKGNFPGRFSGRQFSNSRSEMNVSTLELGDSALYLCASSLDYRNEQYFGPGTRLTVT.